A selection of T cell receptor beta chains follows, all from one sample in a study of regulatory T cells in long-lasting Graves disease. Each CDR3 protein gets one entry after TCRdb re-called the multiplex PCR reads with MiXCR. Of about 540,000 distinct CDR3 sequences listed, roughly 13% were seen once; the top ten hold roughly 10%. Separately, the same data were catalogued under a study of T cells in Graves' hyperthyroidism and ophthalmopathy.

The sequencing used peripheral blood mononuclear cells (PBMCs), collected at new diagnosis, from a patient treated with antithyroid drugs. These TCRs come from a man younger than 45 with Graves disease. Both conserved end residues are trimmed from each CDR3. Fields, in order: D gene, J gene, V gene, CDR3 protein. The D gene is left open where the match is weak.

-,TRBJ1-1,TRBV19,ASSEQGGPEAF
TRBD2,TRBJ2-1,TRBV18,ASSPSIAGGPGEQF
-,TRBJ2-7,TRBV28,ASSPHPYEQY
-,TRBJ1-2,TRBV28,ASSLGASPGTNYGYT
-,TRBJ2-1,TRBV28,ASSSISYNEQF
-,TRBJ2-7,TRBV27,ASSDLGKGKKEQY
TRBD2,TRBJ2-3,TRBV12-3/TRBV12-4,ASSRRDYTDTQY
TRBD1,TRBJ1-2,TRBV12-3/TRBV12-4,ASSLERGLGYT
-,TRBJ2-7,TRBV24-1,ATSEPGTSYEQY
-,TRBJ2-7,TRBV12-3/TRBV12-4,ASSFSSWEQY
TRBD2,TRBJ2-5,TRBV7-9,ASRAGGGQETQY
-,TRBJ1-3,TRBV30,AWSPGLISGNTIY
TRBD1,TRBJ2-6,TRBV7-9,ASSLIWDRKHSGANVLT
-,TRBJ2-5,TRBV5-1,ASSLSARQETQY
-,TRBJ2-1,TRBV7-2,ASRPGSPRNEQF
-,TRBJ2-3,TRBV12-3/TRBV12-4,ASSLWAEIPDTQY